Listed below are T cell receptor beta chains from one sample, sequenced in a study of T cell repertoires in cytomegalovirus infection. TCRdb re-derived calls from the reads in MiXCR, one entry per CDR3 protein. The sample holds about 270,000 distinct CDR3 sequences, 22% seen once. No antigen has been assigned to these receptors. The starting material was cultured PBMCs, obtained from culture after CMV antigen stimulation. The receptors shown here come from a human donor in good health (CMV status not recorded). Some clones in this sample may be carry-over from other donors' samples. Each CDR3 is given with its conserved first and last residue. D genes are given only for firm matches. Expanded clones are given a class, and other clones once, few, many or no size at all.

. TRBJ2-4 many TRBV7-2 CASSYYAKTNIQYF TGTGCCAGCAGCTACTACGCAAAGACAAACATTCAGTACTTC
. TRBJ1-5 . TRBV28 CASSESVPNQPQHF TGTGCCAGCAGTGAGTCAGTACCGAATCAGCCCCAGCATTTT
TRBD1 TRBJ1-2 many TRBV7-2 CASSFGTGMYGYTF TGTGCCAGCAGCTTCGGGACAGGGATGTATGGCTACACCTTC
TRBD2 TRBJ2-1 many TRBV7-2 CASSAREVSSLGQFF TGTGCCAGCAGCGCTCGGGAGGTTTCTTCACTCGGGCAGTTCTTC
TRBD1 TRBJ1-6 . TRBV4-1 CASSHLPAGTGSSYNSPLHF TGCGCCAGCAGCCACCTTCCAGCCGGGACAGGGAGCTCCTATAATTCACCCCTCCACTTT
. TRBJ1-1 many TRBV4-1 CASSGRLGQMNTEAFF TGCGCCAGCAGCGGACGACTTGGACAGATGAACACTGAAGCTTTCTTT
. TRBJ1-6 many TRBV7-2 CASSTDPYPNSPLHF TGTGCCAGCAGCACGGATCCATACCCGAATTCACCCCTCCACTTT
. TRBJ2-2 few TRBV20-1 CSAKAGPNTGELFF TGCAGTGCTAAGGCGGGGCCGAACACCGGGGAGCTGTTTTTT
TRBD1 TRBJ1-5 many TRBV7-2 CASSPGTGAPYSNQPQHF TGTGCCAGCAGCCCTGGGACAGGGGCGCCCTATAGCAATCAGCCCCAGCATTTT
. TRBJ2-2 . TRBV24-1 CATSPGAGELFF TGTGCCACCAGTCCGGGGGCCGGGGAGCTGTTTTTT
. TRBJ2-1 . TRBV4-1 CASSQDRGLYNEQFF TGCGCCAGCAGCCAAGACAGGGGACTCTACAATGAGCAGTTCTTC
. TRBJ1-3 . TRBV29-1 CSVDASSGNTIYF TGCAGCGTTGACGCAAGCTCTGGAAACACCATATATTTT
. TRBJ2-2 few TRBV6-5 CASSYFPNTGELFF TGTGCCAGCAGTTATTTTCCGAACACCGGGGAGCTGTTTTTT
. TRBJ2-1 . TRBV5-6 CASSWGRGGDEQFF TGTGCCAGCAGCTGGGGGAGGGGGGGTGATGAGCAGTTCTTC
TRBD2 TRBJ2-1 few TRBV12-3/TRBV12-4 CASSPRWDYSNEQFF TGTGCCAGCAGTCCCCGGTGGGACTACTCCAATGAGCAGTTCTTC
. TRBJ1-2 few TRBV7-2 CASSSIPPRSSGGYTF TGTGCCAGCAGCTCAATCCCCCCCCGGTCAAGTGGCGGCTACACCTTC
. TRBJ2-1 many TRBV7-2 CASSWGTDYNEQFF TGTGCCAGCAGCTGGGGCACAGACTACAATGAGCAGTTCTTC
TRBD2 TRBJ2-3 . TRBV5-6 CASRELAGSTDTQYF TGTGCCAGCAGGGAATTAGCGGGAAGCACAGATACGCAGTATTTT
TRBD2 TRBJ2-1 . TRBV4-3 CASSQVASGRPYNEQFF TGCGCCAGCAGCCAAGTTGCTAGCGGGAGGCCCTACAATGAGCAGTTCTTC
TRBD1 TRBJ1-2 many TRBV4-1 CASSQTDRASYGYTF TGCGCCAGCAGCCAAACGGACAGGGCCTCCTATGGCTACACCTTC
. TRBJ1-1 . TRBV7-2 CASSLGGGNTEAFF TGTGCCAGCAGCTTAGGGGGTGGAAACACTGAAGCTTTCTTT
. TRBJ1-2 many TRBV7-2 CASSLNVVGANYGYTF TGTGCCAGCAGCTTAAACGTAGTTGGAGCTAACTATGGCTACACCTTC
. TRBJ2-1 . TRBV15 CATSRLTNEQFF TGTGCCACCAGCAGACTGACCAATGAGCAGTTCTTC
. TRBJ2-7 few TRBV6-1 CASRGALRAYEQYF TGTGCCAGTCGCGGGGCCCTGAGGGCTTACGAGCAGTACTTC
. TRBJ2-7 . TRBV27 CASSPRQNTYEQYF TGTGCCAGCAGTCCCCGACAGAATACCTACGAGCAGTACTTC
TRBD2 TRBJ2-3 . TRBV7-2 CASSPGLAGVGDTQYF TGTGCCAGCAGCCCCGGACTAGCGGGAGTAGGCGATACGCAGTATTTT
TRBD1 TRBJ1-2 . TRBV27 CASSPLLTGVDYGYTF TGTGCCAGCAGTCCTCTCCTTACAGGGGTGGACTATGGCTACACCTTC